Each of the 10 T cell receptor beta chains below was sequenced from the same sample in a study of blood T cell repertoires in COVID-19. Measured with immunoSEQ multiplex PCR; TCRdb has only the in-frame clones, and not every one. The sample shows 270,000 or so clones, roughly 84% of them seen only once. The source material was PBMCs or T cells enriched from blood (not recorded which). All receptors derive from a woman between 50 and 59 years old who had been exposed to COVID-19.

The DNA of the CDR3 is TGTGCCAGCAGCTTATCGGCTCCTAGCGGGGGTAGGAATGAGCAGTTCTTC. This sequence encodes CASSLSAPSGGRNEQFF. The chain carries TRBV11-3 and TRBJ2-1; 10 nucleotides line up with TRBD2. The CDR3 has 17 residues. The V gene's germline CDR1 is SGHNT and CDR2 YENEEA. After removal of 2 bases from V and 7 bases from J, the junction contained 11 bases not matched to a gene.

The chain uses TRBV11-2 and TRBJ1-1, with 7 bases that match TRBD1. With V trimmed by 3 bases and J by 4 bases, 5 bases remained unmatched. The germline gives CDR1 SGHAT, CDR2 FQNNGV. This CDR3 spans 14 amino acids. CDR3 DNA: TGTGCCAGCAGCTTGAGACAGGGCGGCACTGAAGCTTTCTTT. Translated: CASSLRQGGTEAFF.

This chain links TRBV2 with TRBJ1-2, with TRBD1 matching over 7 bases. Germline V CDR1 and CDR2: SNHLY, FYNNEI. The CDR3 contains 13 residues. V shed 9 bases, J shed 3 bases, and the junction held 7 bases outside the gene matches. This CDR3 reads CASRDRAYYGYTF. CDR3 DNA sequence: TGTGCCAGTCGTGACAGGGCCTACTATGGCTACACCTTC.

This clone was detected only a few times. CDR3 in amino acids: CASKESSGGAGIPDTQYF. CDR3 nucleotides: TGCGCCAGCAAGGAATCCAGCGGGGGAGCAGGGATCCCAGATACGCAGTATTTT. The chain employs TRBV5-1 and TRBJ2-3, with TRBD2 matching over 8 bases. V trimming: 6 bases; J trimming: 4 bases; junction bases outside the gene matches: 19. The germline V gene has CDR1 SGHRS and CDR2 YFSETQ. CDR3 length: 18 amino acids.

The rearrangement uses TRBV7-3 and TRBJ2-1, with TRBD1 as a possible D gene (6 bases). The V end lost 5 bases, the J end lost 7 bases, and 12 bases lay between the germline ends. This CDR3 contains 13 residues. Germline V gene data show CDR1 as SGHTA and CDR2 as FQGTGA. The CDR3 sequence is CASSTDSRNEQFF. DNA of the CDR3: TGTGCCAGCAGCACGGACAGCCGGAATGAGCAGTTCTTC.

The chain uses TRBV11-2 and TRBJ1-2; 10 positions match TRBD1. This CDR3 has 14 amino acids. Trimming at V came to 4 bases and at J to 5 bases, leaving 4 bases not matched to a gene. Germline V lookup: CDR1 SGHAT, CDR2 FQNNGV. In DNA, the CDR3 is TGTGCCAGCAGCTCCGGACAGGGGGTGTATGGCTACACCTTC. It codes for CASSSGQGVYGYTF.

The V gene is TRBV14, the J gene TRBJ1-1; 8 bases match TRBD1. V lost 0 bases and J lost 0; bases outside the gene matches: 9. From germline, CDR1 is SGHDN and CDR2 FVKESK. This CDR3 is 18 amino acids long. Here the CDR3 reads CASSQDLVRGRVNTEAFF. The DNA for the CDR3 is TGTGCCAGCAGCCAAGATCTGGTCAGGGGGCGGGTGAACACTGAAGCTTTCTTT.

The V call is TRBV5-6, the J call TRBJ1-1, with 9 bases identical to TRBD1. CDR1 and CDR2 (germline): SGHDT, YYEEEE. CDR3 length: 15 amino acids. Trimming took 4 bases from V and 7 from J; bases not matched to a gene: 11. This CDR3 is CASSPYRGPNSEAFF. CDR3 DNA: TGTGCCAGCAGCCCATACAGGGGGCCAAATAGTGAAGCTTTCTTT.

The CDR3 is CATSESTSGVCNEQFF. Here the CDR3 DNA reads TGTGCCACCAGTGAGTCGACTAGCGGGGTGTGCAATGAGCAGTTCTTC. The chain carries TRBV24-1 and TRBJ2-1, with TRBD2 matching 11 bases. The J segment lost 6 bases and the V segment lost 4 bases, leaving 7 bases of the junction unmatched. Germline values: CDR1 KGHDR, CDR2 SFDVKD. The CDR3 is made up of 16 amino acids.

This clone has more than one count but fewer than ten. The V and J genes are TRBV7-2 and TRBJ1-1, with TRBD1 matching 7 bases. Trimming cost V 5 bases and J 7 bases; bases outside gene matches: 13. Germline values: CDR1 SGHTA, CDR2 FQGNSA. CDR3 length equals 15 residues. The CDR3 is CASSLRDSWEVEAFF. CDR3 sequence (DNA): TGTGCCAGCAGCCTAAGGGACAGTTGGGAAGTTGAAGCTTTCTTT.